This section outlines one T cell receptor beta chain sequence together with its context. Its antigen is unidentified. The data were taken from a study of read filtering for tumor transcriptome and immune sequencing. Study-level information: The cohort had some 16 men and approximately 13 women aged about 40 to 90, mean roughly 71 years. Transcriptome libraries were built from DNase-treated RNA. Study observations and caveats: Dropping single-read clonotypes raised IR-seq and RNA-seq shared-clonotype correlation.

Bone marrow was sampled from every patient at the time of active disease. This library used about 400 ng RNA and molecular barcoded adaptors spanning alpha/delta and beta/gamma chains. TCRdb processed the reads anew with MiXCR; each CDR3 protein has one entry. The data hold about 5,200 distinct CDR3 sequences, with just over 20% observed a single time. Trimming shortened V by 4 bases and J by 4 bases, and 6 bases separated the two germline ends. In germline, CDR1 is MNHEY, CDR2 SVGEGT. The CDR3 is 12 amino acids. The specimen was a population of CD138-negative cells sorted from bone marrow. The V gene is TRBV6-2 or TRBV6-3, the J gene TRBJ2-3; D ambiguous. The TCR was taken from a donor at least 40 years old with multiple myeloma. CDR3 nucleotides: TGTGCCAGCAGTTGGAGACCAGATACGCAGTATTTT. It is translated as CASSWRPDTQYF.